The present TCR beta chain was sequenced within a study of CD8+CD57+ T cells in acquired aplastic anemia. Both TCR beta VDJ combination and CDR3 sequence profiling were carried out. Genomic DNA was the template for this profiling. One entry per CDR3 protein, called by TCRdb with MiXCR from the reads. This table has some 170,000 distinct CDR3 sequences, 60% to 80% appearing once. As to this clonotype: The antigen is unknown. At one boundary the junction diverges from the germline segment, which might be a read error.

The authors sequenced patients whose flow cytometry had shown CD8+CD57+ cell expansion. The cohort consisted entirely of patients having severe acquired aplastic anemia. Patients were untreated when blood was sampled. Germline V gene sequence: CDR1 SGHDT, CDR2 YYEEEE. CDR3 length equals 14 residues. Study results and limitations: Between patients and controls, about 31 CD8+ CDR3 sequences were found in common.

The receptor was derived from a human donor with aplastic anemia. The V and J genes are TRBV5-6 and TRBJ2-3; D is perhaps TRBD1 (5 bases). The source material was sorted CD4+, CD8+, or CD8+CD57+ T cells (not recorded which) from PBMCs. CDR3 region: CASSLEASTGTQYF. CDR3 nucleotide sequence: TGTGCCAGCAGCTTGGAAGCAAGCACAGGTACGCAGTATTTT.